These T cell receptor beta chains were read from a single sample in a study of lymphopenia after photon versus proton radiotherapy. Produced via immunoSEQ multiplex PCR; TCRdb's table is partial and in-frame only. The sample includes 50,000 or so clones, around 90% of them seen just once. The specimen was peripheral blood, collected from a patient treated with photon-based radiotherapy. The source is a woman aged 35 to 49 with cholangiocarcinoma. Each CDR3 is given with its conserved first and last residue. The D gene is left open where the match is weak. Clone sizes are given selectively: once, few, many, or a class where the clone is expanded.

d_call	clone_size	v_call	j_call	cdr3_aa	cdr3_nt
.	once	TRBV28	TRBJ2-4	CATNQNSAGPTNIQYF	TGTGCCACCAACCAGAACTCGGCAGGGCCTACAAACATTCAGTACTTC
TRBD2	.	TRBV6-1	TRBJ2-3	CASSGVWGLAGIGDTQYF	TGTGCCAGCAGTGGAGTGTGGGGACTAGCGGGGATCGGAGATACGCAGTATTTT
.	.	TRBV7-2	TRBJ2-1	CASTKSPTRGREQFF	TGTGCCAGCACCAAATCCCCCACGAGGGGTCGGGAGCAGTTCTTC
TRBD2	.	TRBV2	TRBJ2-2	CASSGTSGPTGELFF	TGTGCCAGCAGCGGGACTAGCGGACCCACCGGGGAGCTGTTTTTT
.	.	TRBV5-1	TRBJ1-2	CASSLSSTMGGANYGYTF	TGCGCCAGCAGCCTCTCCAGTACTATGGGGGGTGCTAACTATGGCTACACCTTC
.	.	TRBV2	TRBJ1-2	CASRGAGGLEGYTF	TGTGCCAGCAGGGGGGCCGGGGGGCTGGAAGGCTACACCTTC
.	.	TRBV27	TRBJ2-7	CASSFRFTPGGPYEQYF	TGTGCCAGCAGTTTCCGCTTTACTCCAGGGGGGCCCTACGAGCAGTACTTC
TRBD1	.	TRBV4-1	TRBJ2-6	CASSYDRVQVSGANVLTF	TGCGCCAGCAGCTATGACAGGGTCCAGGTGTCTGGGGCCAACGTCCTGACTTTC
TRBD2	.	TRBV9	TRBJ2-3	CASSVATSGTSDTQYF	TGTGCCAGCAGCGTAGCTACTAGCGGGACCTCAGATACGCAGTATTTT
.	.	TRBV19	TRBJ2-3	CASSRGRHPTDTQYF	TGTGCCAGTAGTCGTGGCAGGCACCCCACAGATACGCAGTATTTT
TRBD1	.	TRBV2	TRBJ1-1	CASYSGSRDSLNTEAFF	TGTGCCAGCTATTCGGGTTCCCGGGACAGCCTGAACACTGAAGCTTTCTTT
TRBD1	.	TRBV27	TRBJ1-3	CASSLKGQGANGNTIYF	TGTGCCAGCAGTTTGAAGGGACAGGGGGCTAATGGAAACACCATATATTTT
TRBD1	.	TRBV2	TRBJ2-1	CASGGTTGGYVDEQFF	TGTGCCAGCGGGGGGACGACAGGGGGCTACGTAGATGAGCAGTTCTTC
TRBD1	.	TRBV28	TRBJ1-1	CASSFYRGQSTEAFF	TGTGCCAGCAGTTTTTACAGGGGGCAGAGTACTGAAGCTTTCTTT
.	few	TRBV28	TRBJ1-2	CASSYPGNGYTF	TGTGCCAGCAGTTACCCCGGGAATGGCTACACCTTC
.	.	TRBV4-1	TRBJ1-5	CASSQDPTTRGPQHF	TGCGCCAGCAGCCAAGACCCGACAACTCGAGGGCCCCAGCATTTT
.	.	TRBV6-1	TRBJ1-5	CASSEGTVAGPQHF	TGTGCCAGCAGTGAAGGTACCGTCGCGGGGCCCCAGCATTTT
.	.	TRBV5-1	TRBJ1-5	CASSLVGDLNQPQHF	TGCGCCAGCAGCTTGGTAGGCGATCTAAATCAGCCCCAGCATTTT
.	once	TRBV27	TRBJ1-2	CASSFVGGIGYGYTF	TGTGCCAGCAGTTTCGTCGGGGGCATCGGCTATGGCTACACCTTC
.	.	TRBV7-9	TRBJ1-4	CASSGTDSPTNEKLFF	TGTGCCAGCAGCGGAACTGACAGCCCAACTAATGAAAAACTGTTTTTT
.	.	TRBV11-2	TRBJ1-3	CASSVDRSGNTIYF	TGTGCCAGCAGCGTCGACAGATCTGGAAACACCATATATTTT
.	once	TRBV4-1	TRBJ2-7	CASSQQRVHEQYF	TGCGCCAGCAGCCAACAAAGGGTACACGAGCAGTACTTC
.	.	TRBV5-4	TRBJ1-1	CASSFAAGSFTEAFF	TGTGCCAGCAGCTTCGCGGCAGGGAGTTTCACTGAAGCTTTCTTT
.	.	TRBV7-3	TRBJ1-2	CASSLGADGYGYTF	TGTGCCAGCAGCTTAGGGGCAGACGGCTATGGCTACACCTTC
.	.	TRBV7-8	TRBJ1-6	CASSLMQGNSPLHF	TGTGCCAGCAGCCTCATGCAGGGGAATTCACCCCTCCACTTT
.	once	TRBV19	TRBJ2-1	CASSTAVISYNEQFF	TGTGCCAGTAGTACGGCGGTTATAAGCTACAATGAGCAGTTCTTC
.	.	TRBV10-3	TRBJ2-7	CAISESGYDEQYF	TGTGCCATCAGTGAGTCGGGTTATGACGAGCAGTACTTC
.	.	TRBV4-3	TRBJ2-2	CASSQASLGGYGELFF	TGCGCCAGCAGCCAGGCCTCGTTGGGGGGCTACGGGGAGCTGTTTTTT
.	.	TRBV2	TRBJ1-2	CASRYRGGARQDYGYTF	TGTGCCAGCAGATATCGTGGAGGGGCGAGGCAGGACTATGGCTACACCTTC
.	.	TRBV7-9	TRBJ1-5	CASSWGGPNQPQHF	TGTGCCAGCAGCTGGGGGGGCCCCAATCAGCCCCAGCATTTT
.	.	TRBV5-1	TRBJ2-7	CASSLEGGGSYEQYF	TGCGCCAGCAGCTTGGAAGGGGGAGGTTCCTACGAGCAGTACTTC
.	.	TRBV7-9	TRBJ2-7	CASSLVGSAYEQYF	TGTGCCAGCAGCTTAGTCGGTAGCGCCTACGAGCAGTACTTC
.	.	TRBV11-2	TRBJ1-4	CASSLDQFEKLFF	TGTGCCAGCAGCTTAGACCAGTTCGAAAAACTGTTTTTT
.	.	TRBV30	TRBJ2-7	CAWSEDRAYEQYF	TGTGCCTGGAGCGAGGACCGAGCCTACGAGCAGTACTTC
.	.	TRBV27	TRBJ1-5	CASSLTSNQPQHF	TGTGCCAGCAGTTTGACTAGCAATCAGCCCCAGCATTTT
.	.	TRBV23-1	TRBJ2-7	CASSQCGGQSGDTYEQYF	TGCGCCAGCAGTCAATGCGGGGGACAATCGGGAGACACCTACGAGCAGTACTTC
.	.	TRBV7-8	TRBJ2-7	CASSPRQVSYEQYF	TGTGCCAGCAGCCCAAGACAGGTCTCCTACGAGCAGTACTTC
.	few	TRBV7-6	TRBJ1-2	CASSLSPDGGYTF	TGTGCCAGCAGCTTATCGCCGGATGGTGGCTACACCTTC
.	.	TRBV11-2	TRBJ2-7	CASGRTESSYEQYF	TGTGCCAGCGGACGGACAGAGAGCTCCTACGAGCAGTACTTC
TRBD2	.	TRBV11-2	TRBJ2-5	CASSTLLGGGETQYF	TGTGCCAGCAGCACCCTACTGGGGGGGGGTGAGACCCAGTACTTC
.	.	TRBV11-2	TRBJ2-3	CASSLPSTDTQYF	TGTGCCAGCAGCTTACCGAGCACAGATACGCAGTATTTT
.	.	TRBV30	TRBJ1-3	CAWSSGVIAAFSGNTIYF	TGTGCCTGGAGTTCTGGGGTTATCGCGGCCTTCTCTGGAAACACCATATATTTT
.	.	TRBV6-5	TRBJ1-3	CASRRISGNTIYF	TGTGCCAGCAGGAGGATCTCTGGAAACACCATATATTTT
.	.	TRBV11-3	TRBJ2-5	CASSFSGSETQYF	TGTGCCAGCAGCTTTTCAGGGTCGGAGACCCAGTACTTC
.	.	TRBV19	TRBJ2-3	CASRERGTTTSTDTQYF	TGTGCCAGTAGGGAAAGGGGCACTACTACTAGCACAGATACGCAGTATTTT
TRBD1	.	TRBV19	TRBJ2-5	CASSPGQVGAETQYF	TGTGCCAGTAGTCCCGGACAGGTTGGCGCTGAGACCCAGTACTTC
TRBD1	once	TRBV6-1	TRBJ1-6	CASSEAAGGGSSPLHF	TGTGCCAGCAGTGAAGCAGCAGGGGGTGGGAGTTCACCCCTCCACTTT
TRBD1	.	TRBV5-1	TRBJ2-1	CASSVTGNSYNEQFF	TGCGCCAGCAGCGTGACAGGGAACTCCTACAATGAGCAGTTCTTC
.	.	TRBV14	TRBJ2-2	CASSQENMGFTGELFF	TGTGCCAGCAGCCAAGAAAACATGGGGTTCACCGGGGAGCTGTTTTTT